The T cell receptor (beta chain) under discussion was sequenced for a study of T-cell reconstitution after alpha-beta-depleted transplantation in children. This CDR3 spans 14 amino acids. V was clipped by 10 bases and J by 4 bases; unmatched bases: 5. Germline assignment: CDR1 ENHRY and CDR2 SYGVKD. As it was prepared, the TCRbeta library received unique molecular identifiers. TCRdb itself ran the PCR reads through MiXCR, one entry per CDR3 protein. This table has about 130,000 distinct CDR3 sequences, around a tenth appearing once. This TCR came from a girl under three years old who had a stem cell transplant for combined immunodeficiency, so the T cells may come from the graft donor. Sample: PBMCs, mostly from graft donor cells, taken 180 days after TCRalphabeta/CD19-depleted stem cell transplant. V and J are TRBV10-3 and TRBJ2-2, with TRBD1 matching 11 bases. The CDR3 region has the DNA TGTGCCACCCAGGGACAGGGGGGCACCGGGGAGCTGTTTTTT. It encodes CATQGQGGTGELFF.